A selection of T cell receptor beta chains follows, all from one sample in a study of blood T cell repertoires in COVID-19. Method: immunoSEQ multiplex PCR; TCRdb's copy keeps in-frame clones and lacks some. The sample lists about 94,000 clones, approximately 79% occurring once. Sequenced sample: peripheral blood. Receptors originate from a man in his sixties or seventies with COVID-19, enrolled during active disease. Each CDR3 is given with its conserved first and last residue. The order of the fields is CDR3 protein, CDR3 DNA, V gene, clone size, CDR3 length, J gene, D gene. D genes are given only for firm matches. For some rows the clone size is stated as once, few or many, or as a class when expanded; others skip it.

cdr3_aa: CASSSNEFSEQYF; cdr3_nt: TGTGCCAGCAGCTCAAACGAGTTTTCCGAGCAGTACTTC; v_call: TRBV7-2; clone_size: .; cdr3_length: 13; j_call: TRBJ2-7; d_call: .
cdr3_aa: CASSYLYLTTSGADTQYF; cdr3_nt: TGTGCCAGCAGTTACTTGTACCTGACTACTTCTGGGGCAGATACGCAGTATTTT; v_call: TRBV6-2/TRBV6-3; clone_size: .; cdr3_length: 18; j_call: TRBJ2-3; d_call: .
cdr3_aa: CASSKEVRERDGYTF; cdr3_nt: TGTGCCAGCAGCAAAGAAGTGAGGGAGCGGGATGGCTACACCTTC; v_call: TRBV21-1; clone_size: .; cdr3_length: 15; j_call: TRBJ1-2; d_call: .
cdr3_aa: CASIRTGWSYSGYTF; cdr3_nt: TGTGCCAGTATCCGAACGGGATGGTCGTATTCTGGCTACACCTTC; v_call: TRBV19; clone_size: .; cdr3_length: 15; j_call: TRBJ1-2; d_call: .
cdr3_aa: CASSQGQGYYEQYF; cdr3_nt: TGCGCCAGCAGCCAAGGACAGGGGTACTACGAGCAGTACTTC; v_call: TRBV4-3; clone_size: .; cdr3_length: 14; j_call: TRBJ2-7; d_call: TRBD1
cdr3_aa: CASSLAAGDHEQYF; cdr3_nt: TGTGCCAGCAGCTTAGCAGCGGGGGACCACGAGCAGTACTTC; v_call: TRBV7-2; clone_size: .; cdr3_length: 14; j_call: TRBJ2-7; d_call: TRBD2
cdr3_aa: CASSVVDRGNTIYF; cdr3_nt: TGTGCCAGCAGCGTAGTGGACAGGGGAAACACCATATATTTT; v_call: TRBV9; clone_size: .; cdr3_length: 14; j_call: TRBJ1-3; d_call: TRBD1
cdr3_aa: CASSFGTGDGYTF; cdr3_nt: TGTGCCAGCAGTTTCGGGACAGGGGATGGCTACACCTTC; v_call: TRBV27; clone_size: .; cdr3_length: 13; j_call: TRBJ1-2; d_call: TRBD1
cdr3_aa: CASSIGTSGSTGELFF; cdr3_nt: TGTGCCAGTAGTATCGGGACTAGCGGGAGTACCGGGGAGCTGTTTTTT; v_call: TRBV19; clone_size: .; cdr3_length: 16; j_call: TRBJ2-2; d_call: TRBD2
cdr3_aa: CASSYSLLSGRSPLHF; cdr3_nt: TGTGCCAGCAGTTACTCGCTTTTGTCAGGGCGATCACCCCTCCACTTT; v_call: TRBV6-5; clone_size: few; cdr3_length: 16; j_call: TRBJ1-6; d_call: .
cdr3_aa: CASSALSSGGNGYTF; cdr3_nt: TGTGCCAGCAGCGCGCTATCGTCAGGGGGGAATGGCTACACCTTC; v_call: TRBV9; clone_size: .; cdr3_length: 15; j_call: TRBJ1-2; d_call: TRBD1
cdr3_aa: CASSLLNQPQHF; cdr3_nt: TGTGCCAGCAGTTTATTAAATCAGCCCCAGCATTTT; v_call: TRBV28; clone_size: many; cdr3_length: 12; j_call: TRBJ1-5; d_call: .
cdr3_aa: CASSYRYGYGYTF; cdr3_nt: TGTGCCAGCAGTTATCGATACGGCTATGGCTACACCTTC; v_call: TRBV6-5; clone_size: .; cdr3_length: 13; j_call: TRBJ1-2; d_call: .
cdr3_aa: CASSLGGQAEFYTEAFF; cdr3_nt: TGTGCCAGCAGTTTAGGGGGACAGGCCGAATTTTACACTGAAGCTTTCTTT; v_call: TRBV28; clone_size: .; cdr3_length: 17; j_call: TRBJ1-1; d_call: TRBD1
cdr3_aa: CASSEIGLAGEYEQYF; cdr3_nt: TGCGCCAGCAGTGAAATAGGGCTAGCGGGAGAATACGAGCAGTACTTC; v_call: TRBV10-1; clone_size: .; cdr3_length: 16; j_call: TRBJ2-7; d_call: TRBD2
cdr3_aa: CASSAPPYYEQYF; cdr3_nt: TGTGCCAGCAGCGCCCCTCCGTACTACGAGCAGTACTTC; v_call: TRBV9; clone_size: .; cdr3_length: 13; j_call: TRBJ2-7; d_call: .
cdr3_aa: CASSSGQDSGNTIYF; cdr3_nt: TGTGCCAGCTCATCGGGACAGGACTCTGGAAACACCATATATTTT; v_call: TRBV18; clone_size: .; cdr3_length: 15; j_call: TRBJ1-3; d_call: TRBD1
cdr3_aa: CASSEWAGMGEKLFF; cdr3_nt: TGTGCCAGCAGTGAATGGGCAGGGATGGGGGAAAAACTGTTTTTT; v_call: TRBV25-1; clone_size: .; cdr3_length: 15; j_call: TRBJ1-4; d_call: .
cdr3_aa: CASSKAGTDSYEQYF; cdr3_nt: TGTGCCAGCAGCAAAGCGGGTACGGACTCCTACGAGCAGTACTTC; v_call: TRBV4-2; clone_size: .; cdr3_length: 15; j_call: TRBJ2-7; d_call: .
cdr3_aa: CASSLGTSGVNTGELFF; cdr3_nt: TGTGCCAGCAGCCTCGGGACTAGCGGAGTGAACACCGGGGAGCTGTTTTTT; v_call: TRBV4-2; clone_size: .; cdr3_length: 17; j_call: TRBJ2-2; d_call: TRBD2
cdr3_aa: CASTLQAGAETQYF; cdr3_nt: TGTGCCAGCACCCTCCAAGCGGGAGCTGAGACCCAGTACTTC; v_call: TRBV28; clone_size: .; cdr3_length: 14; j_call: TRBJ2-5; d_call: TRBD2
cdr3_aa: CASSHGGGGGNEQYF; cdr3_nt: TGCGCCAGCAGCCATGGGGGAGGAGGGGGCAACGAGCAGTACTTC; v_call: TRBV4-1; clone_size: .; cdr3_length: 15; j_call: TRBJ2-7; d_call: .
cdr3_aa: CASSEGRSTGELFF; cdr3_nt: TGTGCCAGCAGCGAGGGGAGGTCCACCGGGGAGCTGTTTTTT; v_call: TRBV9; clone_size: .; cdr3_length: 14; j_call: TRBJ2-2; d_call: .
cdr3_aa: CASSFLAGGPGLSQETQYF; cdr3_nt: TGTGCCAGCAGCTTTCTAGCGGGAGGGCCTGGGTTGTCCCAAGAGACCCAGTACTTC; v_call: TRBV7-2; clone_size: .; cdr3_length: 19; j_call: TRBJ2-5; d_call: TRBD2
cdr3_aa: CASSPRTGMRNSPLHF; cdr3_nt: TGTGCCAGCAGCCCCAGGACAGGGATGCGTAATTCACCCCTCCACTTT; v_call: TRBV7-2; clone_size: once; cdr3_length: 16; j_call: TRBJ1-6; d_call: TRBD1
cdr3_aa: CASSDPQGTEAFF; cdr3_nt: TGTGCCAGCAGCGACCCTCAGGGCACTGAAGCTTTCTTT; v_call: TRBV11-1; clone_size: .; cdr3_length: 13; j_call: TRBJ1-1; d_call: .
cdr3_aa: CASSLSRQFNEQFF; cdr3_nt: TGTGCCAGCAGTTTATCTCGACAGTTCAATGAGCAGTTCTTC; v_call: TRBV28; clone_size: few; cdr3_length: 14; j_call: TRBJ2-1; d_call: .
cdr3_aa: CASSIYGSTDTQYF; cdr3_nt: TGTGCCAGTAGTATTTACGGGAGCACAGATACGCAGTATTTT; v_call: TRBV19; clone_size: .; cdr3_length: 14; j_call: TRBJ2-3; d_call: .
cdr3_aa: CASSVGPRTQDTEAFF; cdr3_nt: TGTGCCAGCAGCGTAGGCCCCAGAACCCAAGACACTGAAGCTTTCTTT; v_call: TRBV9; clone_size: .; cdr3_length: 16; j_call: TRBJ1-1; d_call: .
cdr3_aa: CASSLVGQVNQPQHF; cdr3_nt: TGTGCCAGCAGCTTAGTTGGACAGGTCAATCAGCCCCAGCATTTT; v_call: TRBV7-2; clone_size: .; cdr3_length: 15; j_call: TRBJ1-5; d_call: TRBD1
cdr3_aa: CASSRAGGQPDTQYF; cdr3_nt: TGTGCCAGCAGCCGAGCAGGTGGGCAGCCAGATACGCAGTATTTT; v_call: TRBV7-8; clone_size: .; cdr3_length: 15; j_call: TRBJ2-3; d_call: .
cdr3_aa: CATSRSPTSDNEQFF; cdr3_nt: TGTGCCACCAGCCGAAGTCCTACTAGCGACAATGAGCAGTTCTTC; v_call: TRBV15; clone_size: .; cdr3_length: 15; j_call: TRBJ2-1; d_call: TRBD2
cdr3_aa: CASRSLSDRVYGYTF; cdr3_nt: TGTGCCAGCAGGTCTCTATCGGACAGGGTGTATGGCTACACCTTC; v_call: TRBV2; clone_size: few; cdr3_length: 15; j_call: TRBJ1-2; d_call: TRBD1
cdr3_aa: CASSLGGAGTNDEQFF; cdr3_nt: TGTGCCAGCAGCTTGGGGGGTGCCGGGACTAACGATGAGCAGTTCTTC; v_call: TRBV7-6; clone_size: .; cdr3_length: 16; j_call: TRBJ2-1; d_call: TRBD2
cdr3_aa: CASSPVTTNEKLFF; cdr3_nt: TGTGCCAGCAGCCCGGTGACAACTAATGAAAAACTGTTTTTT; v_call: TRBV3-1/TRBV3-2; clone_size: few; cdr3_length: 14; j_call: TRBJ1-4; d_call: .
cdr3_aa: CASSLRSGRGFYGYTF; cdr3_nt: TGTGCCAGCAGCTTGCGGTCGGGCAGGGGATTCTATGGCTACACCTTC; v_call: TRBV5-6; clone_size: .; cdr3_length: 16; j_call: TRBJ1-2; d_call: .
cdr3_aa: CASRAGLAGSTDTQYF; cdr3_nt: TGTGCCAGCAGGGCGGGCCTAGCGGGATCCACAGATACGCAGTATTTT; v_call: TRBV7-2; clone_size: .; cdr3_length: 16; j_call: TRBJ2-3; d_call: TRBD2
cdr3_aa: CASRTGQGVYGYTF; cdr3_nt: TGTGCCAGCAGAACAGGACAGGGGGTTTATGGCTACACCTTC; v_call: TRBV6-5; clone_size: .; cdr3_length: 14; j_call: TRBJ1-2; d_call: TRBD1
cdr3_aa: CASSSRGAANYGYTF; cdr3_nt: TGCGCCAGCAGCTCCAGGGGGGCTGCTAACTATGGCTACACCTTC; v_call: TRBV5-1; clone_size: few; cdr3_length: 15; j_call: TRBJ1-2; d_call: TRBD1
cdr3_aa: CASSLGRVGYEQYF; cdr3_nt: TGTGCCAGCAGTTTGGGCAGGGTGGGTTACGAGCAGTACTTC; v_call: TRBV28; clone_size: .; cdr3_length: 14; j_call: TRBJ2-7; d_call: .
cdr3_aa: CASSEESSYEQYF; cdr3_nt: TGTGCCAGCAGTGAGGAGAGCTCCTACGAGCAGTACTTC; v_call: TRBV2; clone_size: .; cdr3_length: 13; j_call: TRBJ2-7; d_call: .
cdr3_aa: CASSLPPSGVSDTQYF; cdr3_nt: TGTGCCAGCAGCTTGCCTCCTTCAGGGGTTTCTGATACGCAGTATTTT; v_call: TRBV7-9; clone_size: .; cdr3_length: 16; j_call: TRBJ2-3; d_call: .
cdr3_aa: CASSKELAGGQFF; cdr3_nt: TGTGCCAGTAGTAAAGAACTAGCGGGAGGCCAGTTCTTC; v_call: TRBV19; clone_size: .; cdr3_length: 13; j_call: TRBJ2-1; d_call: TRBD2
cdr3_aa: CASSELPASQPQHF; cdr3_nt: TGTGCCAGCAGTGAATTGCCGGCTAGCCAGCCCCAGCATTTT; v_call: TRBV2; clone_size: .; cdr3_length: 14; j_call: TRBJ1-5; d_call: .